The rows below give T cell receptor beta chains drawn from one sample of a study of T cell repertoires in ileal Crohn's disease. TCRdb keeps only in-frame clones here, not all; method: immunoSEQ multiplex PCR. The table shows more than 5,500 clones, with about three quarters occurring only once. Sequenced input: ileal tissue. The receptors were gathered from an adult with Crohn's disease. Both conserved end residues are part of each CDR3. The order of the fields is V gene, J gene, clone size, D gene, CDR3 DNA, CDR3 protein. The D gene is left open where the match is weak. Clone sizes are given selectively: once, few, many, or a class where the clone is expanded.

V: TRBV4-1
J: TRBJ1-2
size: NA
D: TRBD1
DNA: TGCGCCAGCAGCCAAGATCGGATGACAGGGGCAAACTATGGCTACACCTTC
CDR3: CASSQDRMTGANYGYTF

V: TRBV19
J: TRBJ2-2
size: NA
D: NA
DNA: TGTGCCAGTAGTATACCTAACGGCGGGGAGCTGTTTTTT
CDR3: CASSIPNGGELFF

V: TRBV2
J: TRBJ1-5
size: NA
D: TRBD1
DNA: TGTGCCAGCAGTGTTGGGACAGGGGCCAATCAGCCCCAGCATTTT
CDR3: CASSVGTGANQPQHF

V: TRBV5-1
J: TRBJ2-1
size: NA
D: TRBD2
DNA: TGCGCCAGCAGCCTGGGGCTAGCGGGGGCCACCCTTCTGAAGTTCTTC
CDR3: CASSLGLAGATLLKFF

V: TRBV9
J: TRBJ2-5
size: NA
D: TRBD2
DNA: TGTGCCAGCAGCGTAGATGCGGGAGGCCAAGAGACCCAGTACTTC
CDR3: CASSVDAGGQETQYF

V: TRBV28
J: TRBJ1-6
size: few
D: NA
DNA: TGTGCCAGCAGCCCATCGAGAAGTACGTCAAATTCACCCCTCCACTTT
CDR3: CASSPSRSTSNSPLHF

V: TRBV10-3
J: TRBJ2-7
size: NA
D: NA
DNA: TGTGCCATCAGTCCCGCCGGGGGCGAGCAGTACTTC
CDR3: CAISPAGGEQYF

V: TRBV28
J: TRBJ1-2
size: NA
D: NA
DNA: TGTGCCAGCAGTACAGGGTCCACTAACTATGGCTACACCTTC
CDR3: CASSTGSTNYGYTF

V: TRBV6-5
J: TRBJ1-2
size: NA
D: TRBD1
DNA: TGTGCCAGCAGTTTCTCCGGACAGGGAAGGCAAAGCTACACCTTC
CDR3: CASSFSGQGRQSYTF

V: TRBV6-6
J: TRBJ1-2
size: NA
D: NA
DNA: TGTGCCAGCAGTTACCCCAGGGGCGATGGCTACACCTTC
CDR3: CASSYPRGDGYTF

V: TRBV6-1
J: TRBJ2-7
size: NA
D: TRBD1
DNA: TGTGCCAGCAGTGTACTGGGACAGGGGATTTACGAGCAGTACTTC
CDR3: CASSVLGQGIYEQYF

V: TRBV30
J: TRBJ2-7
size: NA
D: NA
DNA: TGTGCCTGGAATCAGAAAGCCTACGAGCAGTACTTC
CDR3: CAWNQKAYEQYF

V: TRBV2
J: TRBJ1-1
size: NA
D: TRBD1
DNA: TGTGCCAGCATGGGACAGCCGAACACTGAAGCTTTCTTT
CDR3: CASMGQPNTEAFF

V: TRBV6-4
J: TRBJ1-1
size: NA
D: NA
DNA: TGTGCCAGCAGTGAGGGAAGAGGGACTGAAGCTTTCTTT
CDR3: CASSEGRGTEAFF